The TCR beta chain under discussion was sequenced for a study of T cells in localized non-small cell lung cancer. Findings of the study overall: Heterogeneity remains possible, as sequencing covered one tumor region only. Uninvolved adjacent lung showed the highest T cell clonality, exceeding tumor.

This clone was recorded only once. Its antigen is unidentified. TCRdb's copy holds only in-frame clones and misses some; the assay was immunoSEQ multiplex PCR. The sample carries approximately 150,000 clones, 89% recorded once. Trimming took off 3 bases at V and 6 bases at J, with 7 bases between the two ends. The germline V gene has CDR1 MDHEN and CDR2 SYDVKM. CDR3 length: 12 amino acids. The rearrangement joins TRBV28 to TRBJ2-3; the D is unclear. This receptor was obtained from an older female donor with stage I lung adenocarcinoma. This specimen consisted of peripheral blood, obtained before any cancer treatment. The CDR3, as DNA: TGTGCCAGCAGTTTGGTATCGGATACGCAGTATTTT. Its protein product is CASSLVSDTQYF. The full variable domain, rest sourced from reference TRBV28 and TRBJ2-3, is DVKVTQSSRYLVKRTGEKVFLECVQDMDHENMFWYRQDPGLGLRLIYFSYDVKMKEKGDIPEGYSVSREKKERFSLILESASTNQTSMYLCASSLVSDTQYFGPGTRLTVL.